The clone carrying this TCR beta chain was counted only a few times. These data belong to a study of graft-versus-host responses after intestinal transplantation. TCRdb keeps only in-frame clones here, not all; method: immunoSEQ multiplex PCR. The repertoire holds roughly 13,000 clones, approximately 38% seen once, with around 14% in the top ten. Study-level results: Recipient marrow held GvH clones, some first seen in ileum or blood. Clonal ratios of graft-versus-host to host-versus-graft in allografts were high for patients exhibiting graft-donor T cell macrochimerism.

Plating of about 200,000 CFSE-labeled responder cells was done together with about 200,000 irradiated, violet-dye-labeled stimulator cells. The sequence came from a human patient who received an intestinal transplant. Sequences were derived from alloreactive CD8+ T cells from a mixed lymphocyte reaction culture, sampled before intestinal transplant. Subset meaning: CFSE-low proliferating T cells sorted from approximately six-day pre-transplant mixed lymphocyte reaction (GvH or HvG direction).

This chain's CDR3 is CSVEGTGRGRGYTF. In DNA form, the CDR3 reads TGCAGCGTTGAAGGAACTGGAAGGGGTCGTGGCTACACCTTC. The chain employs TRBV29-1 and TRBJ1-2; TRBD1 is a possible D gene (5 bases). The germline gives CDR1 SQVTM, CDR2 ANQGSEA. The CDR3 is made up of 14 amino acids. Trimming cost V 1 base and J 7 bases, with 16 bases left between them. Combining the CDR3 with reference TRBV29-1 and TRBJ1-2 gives the whole variable domain SAVISQKPSRDICQRGTSLTIQCQVDSQVTMMFWYRQQPGQSLTLIATANQGSEATYESGFVIDKFPISRPNLTFSTLTVSNMSPEDSSIYLCSVEGTGRGRGYTFGSGTRLTVV.